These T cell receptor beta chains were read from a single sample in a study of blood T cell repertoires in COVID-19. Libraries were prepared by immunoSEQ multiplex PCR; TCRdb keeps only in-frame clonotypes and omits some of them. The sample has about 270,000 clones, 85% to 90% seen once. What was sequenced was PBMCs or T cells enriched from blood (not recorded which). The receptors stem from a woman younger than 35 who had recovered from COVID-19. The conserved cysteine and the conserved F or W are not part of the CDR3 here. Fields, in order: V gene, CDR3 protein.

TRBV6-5 ASRLQGNTGELF
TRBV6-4 ASSADSATNEKLF
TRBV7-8 ASSPPGVRELF
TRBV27 ASSLGRPGQKETQY
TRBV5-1 ASRDGQMNTEAF
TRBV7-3 ASSLLQGVGELF
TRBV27 ASRRGTSPLH
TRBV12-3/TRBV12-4 ASTPGGHAEAF
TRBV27 ASSLSEGASNQPQH
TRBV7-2 ASSSRRLDGYT
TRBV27 ASSLGGNEQF
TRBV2 ASSEEGGASYNEQF
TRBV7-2 ASSLMGNGYT
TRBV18 ASSPEAGQGTEQF
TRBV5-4 ASRVRGSNYGYT
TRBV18 ASSPQGAYGYT
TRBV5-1 ASRSTGGGNEQF
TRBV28 ASSGQAYTEAF
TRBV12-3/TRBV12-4 ASSLDRGGIQY